Listed here are 18 T cell receptor beta chains from one sample, sequenced in a study of blood T cells in healthy people across ages. Then a second PCR, running about 7 to 11 cycles, was carried out with a sample-barcoded 5' primer and a J-beta primer mix. Using its own MiXCR run on the 5' RACE reads, TCRdb lists one record per CDR3 protein. This table has hundreds of thousands of distinct CDR3 sequences, roughly two fifths appearing once. Specimen: blood. All receptors come from a man older than 75 in good health.

This clonotype was recorded at least ten times. This sequence joins TRBV5-1 and TRBJ1-1; D uncertain. Germline lookup yields CDR1 SGHRS and CDR2 YFSETQ. There are 15 residues in the CDR3. Trimming stripped 4 bases from V and 3 bases from J, with 16 bases between. CDR3 DNA: TGCGCCAGCAGCATCGTGGTGGGGTTGGACACTGAAGCTTTCTTT. Encoded protein: CASSIVVGLDTEAFF.

This clonotype was observed a few times. The J gene is TRBJ1-4, the V gene TRBV20-1, with 8 nucleotides matching TRBD1. CDR3 length: 13 residues. With 7 bases clipped from V and 7 bases from J, the junction kept 8 bases outside the gene matches. Germline-derived CDR1 and CDR2 are DFQATT and SNEGSKA (reference sequence). This CDR3 is CSVQGARGEKLFF. The CDR3 DNA is TGCAGTGTTCAGGGGGCGAGGGGTGAAAAACTGTTTTTT.

Concerning this clonotype: The junction departs from the called germline gene at one end, perhaps through a read error. The rearrangement links TRBV28 to TRBJ2-3; TRBD1 is a possible D gene (5 bases). The CDR3 spans 15 residues. Germline V gene data show CDR1 as MDHEN and CDR2 as SYDVKM. CDR3 protein: CASSLDTPHTDAQYF. The CDR3 region has the DNA TGTGCCAGCAGTTTGGACACCCCCCACACAGATGCGCAGTATTTT.

V and J are TRBV4-3 and TRBJ1-5; 10 bases match TRBD1. The trim removed 0 bases at V and 5 bases at J, leaving 1 base unmatched. This CDR3 has 15 amino acids. CDR1 and CDR2 (germline): LGHNA, YSLEER. The CDR3 loop is CASSQEGQGDQPQHF. The CDR3 DNA is TGCGCCAGCAGCCAAGAAGGACAGGGGGATCAGCCCCAGCATTTT.

V gene TRBV29-1 combines with J gene TRBJ1-2; TRBD1 agrees at 7 bases. V trimming: 4 bases; J trimming: 5 bases; junction bases outside the gene matches: 4. The CDR3 spans 12 residues. Germline V gene data show CDR1 as SQVTM and CDR2 as ANQGSEA. The CDR3, as DNA: TGCAGCGTTGCCAGGGGGGGATATGGCTACACCTTC. Amino acid sequence: CSVARGGYGYTF.

This clonotype has more than one count but fewer than ten. The J gene is TRBJ2-1, the V gene TRBV7-2, with TRBD2 matching over 8 bases. V shed 1 base and J 2 bases; nucleotides not matched to a gene: 4. Germline-derived CDR1 and CDR2 are SGHTA and FQGNSA. The CDR3 contains 16 residues. This chain's CDR3 is CASSLVSRGAYNEQFF. The CDR3 DNA reads TGTGCCAGCAGCTTAGTCTCGCGGGGGGCCTACAATGAGCAGTTCTTC.

The chain employs TRBV5-6 and TRBJ2-1; 8 bases align to TRBD1. Germline lookup yields CDR1 SGHDT and CDR2 YYEEEE. With 6 bases clipped from V and 2 bases from J, the junction kept 4 bases outside the gene matches. The CDR3 is 14 residues long. In DNA form, the CDR3 reads TGTGCCAGCAATCGACAGGGGACCTACAATGAGCAGTTCTTC. It is translated as CASNRQGTYNEQFF. The variable domain in full, with the rest retrieved from reference TRBV5-6 and TRBJ2-1, is DAGVTQSPTHLIKTRGQQVTLRCSPKSGHDTVSWYQQALGQGPQFIFQYYEEEERQRGNFPDRFSGHQFPNYSSELNVNALLLGDSALYLCASNRQGTYNEQFFGPGTRLTVL.

V is TRBV11-1 and J is TRBJ2-5; 8 bases match TRBD2. After removal of 5 bases from V and 0 bases from J, the junction contained 14 bases not matched to a gene. CDR1 is SGHAT and CDR2 is FQDESV in the germline V gene (reference sequence). CDR3 size: 18 residues. The CDR3 sequence is CASSPGLSGKTYQETQYF. In DNA, the CDR3 is TGTGCCAGCAGCCCGGGACTTAGCGGGAAGACGTACCAAGAGACCCAGTACTTC. Variable domain in full (rest from reference TRBV11-1 and TRBJ2-5): EAEVAQSPRYKITEKSQAVAFWCDPISGHATLYWYRQILGQGPELLVQFQDESVVDDSQLPKDRFSAERLKGVDSTLKIQPAELGDSAMYLCASSPGLSGKTYQETQYFGPGTRLLVL.

The chain recombines TRBV7-3 with TRBJ2-2; TRBD1 aligns across 8 bases. The CDR3 has 16 residues. The V gene end was trimmed by 6 bases and the J gene end by 0 bases; junction bases not matched to a gene: 6. CDR1 and CDR2 from the germline V gene are SGHTA and FQGTGA. The CDR3, as DNA: TGTGCCAGCAGTCCGCAGGGGGCGACGAACACCGGGGAGCTGTTTTTT. It specifies CASSPQGATNTGELFF. The full variable domain, in which reference TRBV7-3 and TRBJ2-2 provide the parts outside the CDR3, is GAGVSQTPSNKVTEKGKYVELRCDPISGHTALYWYRQSLGQGPEFLIYFQGTGAADDSGLPNDRFFAVRPEGSVSTLKIQRTERGDSAVYLCASSPQGATNTGELFFGEGSRLTVL.

The chain combines TRBV6-2 or TRBV6-3 with TRBJ2-5; TRBD1 aligns across 7 bases. The J call is uncertain, as TRBJ2-7 better fits the DNA end. This CDR3 is 14 amino acids long. From germline, CDR1 is MNHEY and CDR2 SVGEGT. The CDR3 DNA sequence: TGTGCCAGCAGGGACGGGAAAGGGGGCCACGAGCAGTACTTC. Amino acids: CASRDGKGGHEQYF.

The chain carries TRBV20-1 and TRBJ2-4; D remains unclear. Germline assignment: CDR1 DFQATT and CDR2 SNEGSKA (reference sequence). The CDR3 has 15 amino acids. Trimming left V 5 bases short and J 3 bases short, with 17 bases between. This CDR3 reads CSAPQIGLGKNIQYF. DNA of the CDR3: TGCAGTGCTCCCCAAATAGGGTTAGGCAAAAACATTCAGTACTTC.

The rearrangement uses TRBV4-3 and TRBJ2-3; 8 bases are shared with TRBD2. The CDR3 has 16 amino acids. Trimming cost V 4 bases and J 5 bases; bases outside gene matches: 11. Germline CDR1 is LGHNA and CDR2 is YSLEER. For the CDR3, the DNA is TGCGCCAGCAGCCTAACGAGTGCAGCGGGGGAAGATACGCAGTATTTT. The encoded protein is CASSLTSAAGEDTQYF.

This clonotype has more than one count but fewer than ten. This chain links TRBV12-5 with TRBJ2-3, with D maybe TRBD2 (5 bases). This CDR3 has 13 residues. From germline, CDR1 is LGHNT and CDR2 FRNRAP. Trimming stripped 6 bases from V and 0 bases from J, with 7 bases between. CDR3 sequence: CASGGLSTDTQYF. In DNA, the CDR3 is TGTGCTAGTGGCGGACTTAGCACAGATACGCAGTATTTT.

This clonotype is a singleton in its sample. CDR3 sequence reads: CSDPTQREGTDTQYF. The DNA of the CDR3 is TGCAGTGACCCGACCCAGCGGGAGGGCACAGATACGCAGTATTTT. V usage is TRBV20-1 and J usage is TRBJ2-3, with 9 positions matching TRBD2. The V and J ends lost 7 bases and 1 base, in that order; junction bases with no gene match: 9. In germline, CDR1 is DFQATT, CDR2 SNEGSKA (reference sequence). The CDR3 loop spans 15 amino acids.

The genes are TRBV20-1 and TRBJ1-5; 8 bases are a match to TRBD1. The V gene end was trimmed by 2 bases and the J gene end by 3 bases; junction bases not matched to a gene: 3. The CDR3 is 14 amino acids. In germline, CDR1 is DFQATT, CDR2 SNEGSKA (reference sequence). CDR3 residues: CSARRDRINQPQHF. DNA of the CDR3: TGCAGTGCTAGAAGGGACAGGATCAATCAGCCCCAGCATTTT.

This rearrangement joins TRBV18 to TRBJ2-7; D possibly corresponds to TRBD2 (5 bases). TRBJ2-5 explains the end of the DNA better; the J call may be wrong. Germline CDR1 is KGHSH and CDR2 is LQKENI. This CDR3 is 16 amino acids long. CDR3: CASSPRDGGLQETQYF. In nucleotides, the CDR3 is TGTGCCAGCTCACCAAGAGATGGAGGATTACAAGAGACCCAGTACTTC.

This clonotype was recorded many times. The genes are TRBV29-1 and TRBJ2-3; 8 nucleotides line up with TRBD1. The CDR3 spans 14 residues. V lost 4 bases, J lost 0 bases, and 3 bases stayed unmatched. Germline CDR1 is SQVTM and CDR2 is ANQGSEA. The CDR3 region is CSVANRGSTDTQYF. Here the CDR3 DNA reads TGCAGCGTTGCGAACAGGGGGAGCACAGATACGCAGTATTTT.

This chain links TRBV4-3 with TRBJ2-1; D might be TRBD2 (5 bases). TRBJ2-7 matches the DNA end more closely, so the J call is doubtful. CDR1 and CDR2 (germline): LGHNA, YSLEER. This CDR3 spans 15 amino acids. Written as DNA, the CDR3 is TGCGCCAGCAGCCCGCGGGTACGCTCCTACAATGAGCAGTACTTC. Residues: CASSPRVRSYNEQYF.